The 26 T cell receptor beta chains given below trace back to one sample, sequenced in a study of cytomegalovirus exposure and HLA in healthy donors. The PCR contained 60 Vbeta and 13 Jbeta primers. TCRdb's table, derived via immunoSEQ multiplex PCR, lists solely in-frame clones and lacks some. The sample contains about 140,000 clones, approximately 70% of which appear only once. Material: PBMCs. Every receptor here comes from an older woman in good health and CMV-seronegative.

This clone was detected only a few times. The chain carries TRBV5-6 and TRBJ1-3; D might be TRBD1 (6 bases). Between the trimmed V and J ends, which lost 4 bases and 0 bases, there was a span of 11 bases. This CDR3 has 15 amino acids. Germline CDR1 SGHDT, CDR2 YYEEEE. This CDR3 is CASSRDTTSGNTIYF. The DNA of the CDR3 is TGTGCCAGCAGCCGGGACACGACCTCTGGAAACACCATATATTTT.

This clone was counted a single time. The rearrangement uses TRBV5-6 and TRBJ1-4; TRBD1 matches 10 bases. The CDR3 extends over 16 amino acids. In germline, CDR1 is SGHDT, CDR2 YYEEEE. V dropped 4 bases and J dropped 3; count of bases not matched to a gene: 6. The CDR3 reads CASSETGGAPNEKLFF. CDR3 coding DNA: TGTGCCAGCAGCGAGACAGGGGGCGCACCTAATGAAAAACTGTTTTTT. The complete variable domain, with remaining parts taken from reference TRBV5-6 and TRBJ1-4, reads DAGVTQSPTHLIKTRGQQVTLRCSPKSGHDTVSWYQQALGQGPQFIFQYYEEEERQRGNFPDRFSGHQFPNYSSELNVNALLLGDSALYLCASSETGGAPNEKLFFGSGTQLSVL.

The genes are TRBV6-1 and TRBJ1-2; TRBD1 is a possible D gene (6 bases). CDR1 and CDR2 (germline): MNHNS, SASEGT. Trimming pared 6 bases from V and 2 bases from J, leaving 13 bases between. The CDR3 contains 14 residues. The CDR3 DNA follows: TGTGCCAGCAGGGGGGGGGCGCTAAACTATGGCTACACCTTC. It translates to CASRGGALNYGYTF.

The chain is built from TRBV5-5 and TRBJ1-1, with no clear D. V dropped 2 bases and J dropped 6 bases, with 8 bases sitting between them. There are 12 residues in the CDR3. Per the germline V gene, CDR1 is SGHKS and CDR2 is YYEKEE (reference sequence). The CDR3 DNA follows: TGTGCCAGCAGCTTCGGTCAATCTGAAGCTTTCTTT. As protein: CASSFGQSEAFF.

The V gene is TRBV6-1, the J gene TRBJ2-5; a weak D match, TRBD1 (6 bases). The ends were cut back, 2 bases at V and 2 bases at J, with 12 bases in the middle. The CDR3 is made up of 15 amino acids. CDR1 and CDR2 (germline): MNHNS, SASEGT. CDR3 in DNA: TGTGCCAGCAGTGAATTCAGGGGTGCACAAGAGACCCAGTACTTC. This encodes CASSEFRGAQETQYF.

The genes are TRBV29-1 and TRBJ2-7, with a tentative D call TRBD2 (6 bases). V was cut by 6 bases and J by 0 bases, with 15 bases left in between. The germline V gene encodes CDR1 SQVTM and CDR2 ANQGSEA. This CDR3 spans 14 amino acids. As DNA, the CDR3 is TGCAGCGTGGTTAAGGACGGGAGCTCCTACGAGCAGTACTTC. This translates into CSVVKDGSSYEQYF.

The gene calls are TRBV2 and TRBJ1-4; 9 bases align to TRBD1. CDR3 length: 14 amino acids. J was trimmed by 7 bases and V by 6 bases; bases with no gene match: 6. Germline loops: CDR1 SNHLY, CDR2 FYNNEI. The DNA for the CDR3 is TGTGCCAGCAGACGGACAGGGGTTGGTGAAAAACTGTTTTTT. Protein product: CASRRTGVGEKLFF.

V is TRBV6-6 and J is TRBJ1-3; D remains unclear. Germline V gene lookup returns CDR1 MNHNY and CDR2 SVGAGI (reference sequence). V was trimmed by 4 bases and J by 2 bases, leaving 9 bases between them. The CDR3 length is 14 residues. CDR3 DNA: TGTGCCAGCAGTTCCCCTAGACCTGGAAACACCATATATTTT. Its protein product is CASSSPRPGNTIYF.

The gene calls are TRBV9 and TRBJ2-7; 9 bases line up with TRBD1. Germline lookup yields CDR1 SGDLS and CDR2 YYNGEE. V was clipped by 3 bases and J by 7 bases; unmatched bases: 8. The CDR3 consists of 14 residues. The CDR3 loop is CASSAGDRDMEQYF. For the CDR3, the DNA is TGTGCCAGCAGCGCCGGGGACAGGGATATGGAGCAGTACTTC. Using reference TRBV9 and TRBJ2-7 for the parts outside the CDR3, the full variable domain is DSGVTQTPKHLITATGQRVTLRCSPRSGDLSVYWYQQSLDQGLQFLIQYYNGEERAKGNILERFSAQQFPDLHSELNLSSLELGDSALYFCASSAGDRDMEQYFGPGTRLTVT.

V usage is TRBV7-2 and J usage is TRBJ1-1, with D possibly TRBD1 on 5 matching bases. The V gene's germline CDR1 is SGHTA and CDR2 FQGNSA. Trimming removed 5 bases at V and 2 bases at J, with 15 bases between. The length of the CDR3 is 15 residues. Here the CDR3 DNA reads TGTGCCAGCAGCCCCATACCGGGGGGTAACACTGAAGCTTTCTTT. Its protein is CASSPIPGGNTEAFF.

This chain connects TRBV6-5 to TRBJ2-7; D is perhaps TRBD2 (6 bases). V lost 6 bases to trimming and J lost 2 bases, with 14 bases between them. This CDR3 region has 14 residues. The germline V gene has CDR1 MNHEY and CDR2 SVGAGI. DNA for the CDR3: TGTGCCAGCAGAGTTAGCGGCCCAACCTACGAGCAGTACTTC. As protein: CASRVSGPTYEQYF.

This clone was detected a few times. Its ends do not fully match the called genes, so a read error is possible. V is TRBV7-9 and J is TRBJ2-3, with D possibly TRBD2 on 6 matching bases. CDR3 length equals 15 residues. Germline V gene sequence: CDR1 SEHNR, CDR2 FQNEAQ (reference sequence). DNA of the CDR3: TGTTCCAGCAGCCAGGAGGGCAAACCAACAGATACGCAGTATTTT. It is translated as CSSSQEGKPTDTQYF.

The chain is built from TRBV27 and TRBJ1-2; 7 positions match TRBD1. Per germline, CDR1 MNHEY and CDR2 SMNVEV (reference sequence). CDR3 length: 13 residues. V shed 7 bases and J 7 bases; nucleotides not matched to a gene: 9. The DNA of the CDR3 is TGTGCCAGCACCCGGGAGGGGGCAGGTGGCTACACCTTC. It encodes CASTREGAGGYTF.

The V gene is TRBV2, the J gene TRBJ2-5; D is unclear. Trimming removed 4 bases at V and 1 base at J, with 13 bases between. The CDR3 consists of 15 residues. Germline CDR1 SNHLY, CDR2 FYNNEI. This CDR3 reads CASSVNSSPQETQYF. CDR3 coding DNA: TGTGCCAGCAGTGTTAATAGCTCCCCCCAAGAGACCCAGTACTTC.

This clone was detected only a few times. The chain has TRBV29-1 and TRBJ1-1; perhaps TRBD1 as D (6 bases). Trimming took off 7 bases at V and 0 bases at J, with 12 bases between the two ends. The CDR3 is 13 residues long. Germline CDR1 is SQVTM and CDR2 is ANQGSEA. In nucleotides, the CDR3 is TGCAGCGGCGGACAGTCAATGAACACTGAAGCTTTCTTT. Its protein product is CSGGQSMNTEAFF.

V is TRBV7-3 and J is TRBJ2-5, with D possibly TRBD1 on 6 matching bases. Germline loops: CDR1 SGHTA, CDR2 FQGTGA. The CDR3 is made up of 15 amino acids. Trimming removed 5 bases at V and 4 bases at J, with 17 bases between. CDR3 residues: CASSQQGAKGETQYF. CDR3 DNA: TGTGCCAGCAGCCAACAGGGAGCCAAGGGAGAGACCCAGTACTTC.

V and J are TRBV28 and TRBJ2-2; TRBD1 matches at 9 bases. Germline V gene data show CDR1 as MDHEN and CDR2 as SYDVKM. This CDR3 is 16 amino acids long. V lost 2 bases, J lost 9 bases, and 10 bases stayed unmatched. The CDR3 coding sequence is TGTGCCAGCAGTTTAAAAGGGGTACAGGGGGCGAGGGAGCTGTTTTTT. This codes for CASSLKGVQGARELFF.

The V and J genes are TRBV28 and TRBJ2-7; TRBD1 matches 7 bases. There are 14 residues in the CDR3. Trimming took 5 bases from V and 4 from J; bases not matched to a gene: 8. Germline loops: CDR1 MDHEN, CDR2 SYDVKM. The CDR3 spells CASSPSSGQYEQYF. CDR3 in DNA: TGTGCCAGCAGTCCTAGCTCGGGACAGTACGAGCAGTACTTC.

This chain uses TRBV7-9 with TRBJ2-7; 10 positions match TRBD2. The CDR3 length is 15 residues. V lost 1 base to trimming and J lost 6 bases; unmatched junction nucleotides: 6. Germline values: CDR1 SEHNR, CDR2 FQNEAQ (reference sequence). The CDR3 DNA sequence: TGTGCCAGCAGCTTAGGGGCTAGCGGGAGCGGCGAGCAGTACTTC. It translates to CASSLGASGSGEQYF. The full variable domain, with the rest looked up from reference TRBV7-9 and TRBJ2-7, is DTGVSQNPRHKITKRGQNVTFRCDPISEHNRLYWYRQTLGQGPEFLTYFQNEAQLEKSRLLSDRFSAERPKGSFSTLEIQRTEQGDSAMYLCASSLGASGSGEQYFGPGTRLTVT.

V is TRBV11-2 and J is TRBJ2-3, with D possibly matching TRBD1 (5 bases). The length of the CDR3 is 13 residues. Germline assignment: CDR1 SGHAT and CDR2 FQNNGV. V gave up 1 base and J gave up 6 bases, with 8 bases separating them. CDR3 amino acids: CASSLGTPDTQYF. The DNA of the CDR3 is TGTGCCAGCAGCTTAGGGACACCCGATACGCAGTATTTT.

This chain links TRBV2 with TRBJ1-1, with 9 positions matching TRBD1. Germline CDR1 and CDR2: SNHLY and FYNNEI. This CDR3 is built from 15 residues. The V and J ends lost 0 bases and 7 bases, in that order; junction bases with no gene match: 6. The CDR3 reads CASSEARGQGGEAFF. The CDR3 DNA reads as TGTGCCAGCAGTGAAGCTAGGGGACAGGGCGGTGAAGCTTTCTTT.

The chain is built from TRBV5-1 and TRBJ2-7; D unresolved. Between the trimmed V and J ends, which lost 4 bases and 3 bases, there was a span of 20 bases. Germline-derived CDR1 and CDR2 are SGHRS and YFSETQ. The CDR3 length is 16 residues. The CDR3 DNA follows: TGCGCCAGCAGCCCAGCTGGTACACTAACCTACTACGAGCAGTACTTC. Translation gives CASSPAGTLTYYEQYF.

The rearrangement joins TRBV29-1 to TRBJ2-7; 10 bases fit TRBD2. The CDR3 totals 12 residues. Germline CDR1 is SQVTM and CDR2 is ANQGSEA. V was pared by 5 bases and J by 5 bases, with 3 bases of the junction left unmatched. Here the CDR3 reads CSVTSGTNEQYF. The CDR3 bases are TGCAGCGTTACTAGCGGGACCAACGAGCAGTACTTC.

The chain has TRBV5-1 and TRBJ2-7; 7 nucleotides agree with TRBD1. The CDR3 is 17 residues long. Germline CDR1 and CDR2: SGHRS and YFSETQ. The V and J ends lost 4 bases and 2 bases, in that order; junction bases with no gene match: 15. The CDR3 DNA reads TGCGCCAGCAGCCCTTTTTCCGACAGGGCGGGCCCCTACGAGCAGTACTTC. Protein product: CASSPFSDRAGPYEQYF.

The rearrangement uses TRBV6-5 and TRBJ2-7; TRBD1 matches 9 bases. CDR1 and CDR2 from the germline V gene are MNHEY and SVGAGI. The trim removed 6 bases at V and 2 bases at J, leaving 8 bases unmatched. The CDR3 runs to 15 residues. In nucleotides, the CDR3 is TGTGCCAGCAGACCTCCGACAGGGGGTACCTACGAGCAGTACTTC. It encodes CASRPPTGGTYEQYF.

The table lists this clone with a few counts. The rearrangement joins TRBV7-9 to TRBJ2-1; D is possibly TRBD1 (5 bases). Trimming removed 3 bases from V and 2 bases from J, with 11 bases in between. In germline, CDR1 is SEHNR, CDR2 FQNEAQ (reference sequence). The CDR3 contains 15 residues. The CDR3 DNA follows: TGTGCCAGCAGCTTTTCAGGGAACACCTACAATGAGCAGTTCTTC. It yields the protein CASSFSGNTYNEQFF.